The TCR beta chain under discussion was sequenced for a study of PD-1 blockade in mismatch repair-deficient tumors. Study-level background: Patients had eleven to twelve mismatch repair-deficient cancer types and were previously treated and progressing. Findings and caveats of the study: Tumor-resident clones, often undetectable pretreatment in blood, expanded then contracted after pembrolizumab.

With 5 bases clipped from V and 5 bases from J, the junction kept 3 bases outside the gene matches. This CDR3 region has 14 residues. Per the germline V gene, CDR1 is MNHNS and CDR2 is SASEGT. The table came from immunoSEQ multiplex PCR; TCRdb's copy has only in-frame clones and leaves some out. The data show some 100,000 clones, approximately 80% seen once. Every patient had mismatch repair deficiency by PCR or immunohistochemistry. A few pembrolizumab responders had their TCRs sequenced. As for this clone: The antigen is unknown.

The sample consisted of peripheral blood, taken about eight months after starting pembrolizumab. This clonotype originated in an adult with mismatch repair-deficient cancer. This chain links TRBV6-1 with TRBJ2-7; 13 bases line up with TRBD2. CDR3 residues: CASSPGTSGNEQYF. CDR3 nucleotide sequence: TGTGCCAGCAGTCCCGGGACTAGCGGGAACGAGCAGTACTTC.